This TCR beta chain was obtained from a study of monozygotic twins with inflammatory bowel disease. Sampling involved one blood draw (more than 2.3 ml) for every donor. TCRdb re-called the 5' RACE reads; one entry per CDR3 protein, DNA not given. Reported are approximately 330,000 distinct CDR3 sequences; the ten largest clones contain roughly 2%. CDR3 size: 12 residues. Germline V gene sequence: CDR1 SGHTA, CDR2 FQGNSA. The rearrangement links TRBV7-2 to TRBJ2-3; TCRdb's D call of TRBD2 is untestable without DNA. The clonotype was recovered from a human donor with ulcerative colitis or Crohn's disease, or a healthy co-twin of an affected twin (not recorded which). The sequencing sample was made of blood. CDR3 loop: CASGGASDTQYF.